Detailed here is one T cell receptor (beta chain). Germline-derived CDR1 and CDR2 are SGDLS and YYNGEE. The CDR3 is 15 residues long. V lost 3 bases to trimming and J lost 8 bases; unmatched junction nucleotides: 7. This sample is part of a study of blood T cell repertoires in COVID-19. Study-wide background: Acute-phase and convalescent COVID-19 samples originated in the United States, Italy and Spain.

The authors' processing: Researchers report that nucleated cell counts were estimated from reference gene primer amplification. Repertoires were generated with immunoSEQ multiplex PCR, while TCRdb's copy carries only in-frame clones and drops some. That table supplies the V and J calls and clone size; D and trimming were determined from the DNA. Of hundreds of thousands of clones listed, 70% to 90% are singletons. This chain uses TRBV9 with TRBJ1-4, with 10 bases identical to TRBD1. The sequence was collected from a young man with acute COVID-19. Specimen: PBMCs or T cells enriched from blood (not recorded which). CDR3 sequence reads: CASSGRDRGMEKLFF. For the CDR3, the DNA is TGTGCCAGCAGCGGTAGGGACAGGGGAATGGAAAAACTGTTTTTT.